This T cell receptor (beta chain) is from a study of shared clonotypes between healthy human individuals. Study background: Three CD4 naive, three CD4 memory, two CD8 naive and one CD8 memory plate were used per donor. Study-wide results and limits: In this cohort, only blood was sampled, and tissue repertoires likely differ.

Germline V gene sequence: CDR1 SGHAT, CDR2 FQNNGV. V shed 3 bases and J shed 1 base, with 19 bases lying between them. This CDR3 has 17 residues. Positively selected for CCR7, the CD45RO-negative cells used as naive CD8 cells excluded terminally differentiated effector memory CD45RA+ cells. This clone was picked up one time. Its antigen is not known. Assay used: immunoSEQ multiplex PCR; TCRdb lists only in-frame clones, some missing. Here the sample spans 600,000 or so clones, 95% to 98% being singletons. Sample: naive CD8+ T cells sorted from blood. The chain carries TRBV11-2 and TRBJ2-7; D might be TRBD1 (6 bases). The sequence was obtained from a man aged 30 to 39 in good health. CDR3 loop: CASSFRAFRDTSYEQYF. The CDR3, as DNA: TGTGCCAGCAGCTTCCGAGCGTTCCGGGACACATCCTACGAGCAGTACTTC.